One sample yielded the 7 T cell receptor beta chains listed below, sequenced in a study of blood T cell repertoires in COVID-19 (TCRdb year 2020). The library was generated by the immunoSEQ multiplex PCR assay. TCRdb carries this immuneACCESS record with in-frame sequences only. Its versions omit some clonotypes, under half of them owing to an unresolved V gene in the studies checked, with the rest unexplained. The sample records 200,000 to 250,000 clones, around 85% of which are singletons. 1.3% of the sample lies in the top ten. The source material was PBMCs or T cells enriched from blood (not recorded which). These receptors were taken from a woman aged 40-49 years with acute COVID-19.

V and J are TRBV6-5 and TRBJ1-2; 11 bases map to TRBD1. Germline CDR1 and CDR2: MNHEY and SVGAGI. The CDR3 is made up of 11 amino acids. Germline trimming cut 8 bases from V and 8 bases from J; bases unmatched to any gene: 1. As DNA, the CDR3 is TGTGCCAGCGGGACAGGGGGAGGCTACACCTTC. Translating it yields CASGTGGGYTF.

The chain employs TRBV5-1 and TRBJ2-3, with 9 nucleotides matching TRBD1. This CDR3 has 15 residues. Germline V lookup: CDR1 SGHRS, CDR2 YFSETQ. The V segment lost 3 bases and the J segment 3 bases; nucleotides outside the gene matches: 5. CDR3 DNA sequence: TGCGCCAGCAGCTCCGGGACAGGGTTTACAGATACGCAGTATTTT. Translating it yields CASSSGTGFTDTQYF. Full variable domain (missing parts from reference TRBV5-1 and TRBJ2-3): KAGVTQTPRYLIKTRGQQVTLSCSPISGHRSVSWYQQTPGQGLQFLFEYFSETQRNKGNFPGRFSGRQFSNSRSEMNVSTLELGDSALYLCASSSGTGFTDTQYFGPGTRLTVL.

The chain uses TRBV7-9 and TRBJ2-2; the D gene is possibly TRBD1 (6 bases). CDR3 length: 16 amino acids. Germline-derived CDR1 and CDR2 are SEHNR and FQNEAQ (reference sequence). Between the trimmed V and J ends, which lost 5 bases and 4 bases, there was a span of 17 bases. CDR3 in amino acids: CASSVRQVSGTGELFF. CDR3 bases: TGTGCCAGCAGCGTAAGACAGGTGTCAGGCACCGGGGAGCTGTTTTTT.

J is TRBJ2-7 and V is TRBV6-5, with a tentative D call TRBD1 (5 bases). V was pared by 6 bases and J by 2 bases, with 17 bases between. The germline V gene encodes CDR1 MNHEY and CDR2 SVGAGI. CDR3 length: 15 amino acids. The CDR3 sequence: CASSPVRGQTYEQYF. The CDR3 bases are TGTGCCAGCAGCCCGGTAAGGGGCCAGACCTACGAGCAGTACTTC.

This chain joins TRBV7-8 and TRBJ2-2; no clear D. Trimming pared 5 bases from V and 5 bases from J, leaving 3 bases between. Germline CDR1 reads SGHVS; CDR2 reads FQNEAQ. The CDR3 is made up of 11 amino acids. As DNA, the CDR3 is TGTGCCAGCAGCCCGACCGGGGAGCTGTTTTTT. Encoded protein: CASSPTGELFF.

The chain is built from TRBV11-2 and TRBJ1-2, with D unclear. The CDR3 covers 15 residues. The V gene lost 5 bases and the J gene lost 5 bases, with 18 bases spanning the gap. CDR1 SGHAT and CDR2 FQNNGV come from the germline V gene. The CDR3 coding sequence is TGTGCCAGCAGCACTAGAGCGGCGGTAAATTATGGCTACACCTTC. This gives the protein CASSTRAAVNYGYTF.

The CDR3 DNA reads TGTGCCAGCAGCCCAATAAATCTAGCGGGAGCCGGGGAGACCCAGTACTTC. Amino acid sequence: CASSPINLAGAGETQYF. This chain uses TRBV28 with TRBJ2-5, with TRBD2 matching over 10 bases. The V segment lost 6 bases and the J segment 5 bases; nucleotides outside the gene matches: 15. From germline, CDR1 is MDHEN and CDR2 SYDVKM. This CDR3 spans 17 amino acids.